These 25 T cell receptor beta chains came from one sample sequenced in a study of T cell changes during pregnancy in multiple sclerosis. The repertoire was sequenced with immunoSEQ multiplex PCR; TCRdb's copy has only in-frame clones and lacks some. The table includes about 46,000 clones, more than 85% detected once. Sequenced here: CD8+ T cells from peripheral blood mononuclear cells, sampled after pregnancy. These TCRs come from a female donor with multiple sclerosis, enrolled in a pregnancy study.

V gene TRBV7-9 combines with J gene TRBJ2-1, with D maybe TRBD1 (5 bases). V was shortened by 5 bases and J by 5 bases, with 13 bases between the two germline ends. This CDR3 contains 14 residues. CDR1 is SEHNR and CDR2 is FQNEAQ in the germline V gene (reference sequence). The CDR3 region is CASSRTGDNNEQFF. CDR3 sequence (DNA): TGTGCCAGCAGCCGCACAGGAGATAACAATGAGCAGTTCTTC.

The chain combines TRBV19 with TRBJ1-5; the match to TRBD1 covers 8 bases. The CDR3 runs 15 residues. With 1 base clipped from V and 6 bases from J, the junction kept 5 bases outside the gene matches. Germline V gene sequence: CDR1 LNHDA, CDR2 SQIVND (reference sequence). The DNA for the CDR3 is TGTGCCAGTAGTATAGTCAGGGGGCTCTCTCAGCCCCAGCATTTT. Protein sequence: CASSIVRGLSQPQHF. The variable domain in full, completed from reference TRBV19 and TRBJ1-5, reads DGGITQSPKYLFRKEGQNVTLSCEQNLNHDAMYWYRQDPGQGLRLIYYSQIVNDFQKGDIAEGYSVSREKKESFPLTVTSAQKNPTAFYLCASSIVRGLSQPQHFGDGTRLSIL.

The chain joins TRBV9 to TRBJ1-1; tentative D call: TRBD1 (6 bases). The CDR3 runs 17 residues. CDR1 SGDLS and CDR2 YYNGEE come from the germline V gene. V was clipped by 4 bases and J by 4 bases, with 23 bases between them. CDR3 nucleotide sequence: TGTGCCAGCAGCAAAGTTCTAGTGGGGGCGCGTCGCACTGAAGCTTTCTTT. Protein sequence: CASSKVLVGARRTEAFF.

This clone ranks as medium-sized (0.01 to 0.1%). In DNA form, the CDR3 reads TGTGCCAGCAGCCAAGATCGCAGGATTTTTGCTTTCTTT. Translated: CASSQDRRIFAFF. The rearrangement links TRBV4-2 to TRBJ1-1; D is uncertain. This CDR3 region has 13 residues. V gave up 0 bases and J gave up 11 bases, with 13 bases separating them. The germline gives CDR1 LGHNA, CDR2 YNFKEQ.

The V and J genes are TRBV4-3 and TRBJ2-7; 7 nucleotides agree with TRBD2. In germline, CDR1 is LGHNA, CDR2 YSLEER. Trimming cost V 4 bases and J 2 bases; bases outside gene matches: 2. The CDR3 has 13 residues. The CDR3 coding sequence is TGCGCCAGCAGCCTAGGACTAGCCTACGAGCAGTACTTC. This translates into CASSLGLAYEQYF.

This clone has only one observation. This chain uses TRBV10-3 with TRBJ2-1; maybe TRBD2 (7 bases). V was shortened by 6 bases and J by 5 bases, with 17 bases between the two germline ends. The CDR3 covers 15 residues. CDR1 is ENHRY and CDR2 is SYGVKD in the germline V gene. CDR3 sequence (DNA): TGTGCCATCAGCGTGGACAGCGGGGATAACAATGAGCAGTTCTTC. This translates into CAISVDSGDNNEQFF.

The chain combines TRBV5-1 with TRBJ1-1, with 7 bases identical to TRBD1. Germline assignment: CDR1 SGHRS and CDR2 YFSETQ. J gave up 4 bases and V 5 bases, and 2 bases lay outside the gene matches. CDR3 length equals 12 residues. The CDR3 sequence is CASRQGTTEAFF. CDR3 nucleotide sequence: TGCGCCAGCAGACAGGGGACCACTGAAGCTTTCTTT.

The genes are TRBV6-6 and TRBJ2-7; 7 nucleotides align to TRBD1. The CDR3 has 14 residues. The germline gives CDR1 MNHNY, CDR2 SVGAGI (reference sequence). V trimming: 4 bases; J trimming: 3 bases; junction bases outside the gene matches: 6. The CDR3 DNA follows: TGTGCCAGCAGTTCATCCCGGGACAGCTACGAGCAGTACTTC. Amino acid sequence: CASSSSRDSYEQYF.

J is TRBJ2-5 and V is TRBV10-3, with TRBD2 identical over 7 bases. The J segment lost 7 bases and the V segment lost 9 bases, leaving 5 bases of the junction unmatched. The CDR3 sequence is 11 residues long. Germline loops: CDR1 ENHRY, CDR2 SYGVKD. The CDR3 DNA reads as TGTGCCATATTCAGGGAGGGGACCCAGTACTTC. Protein product: CAIFREGTQYF.

V usage is TRBV19 and J usage is TRBJ1-2, with a tentative D call TRBD1 (5 bases). Trimming shortened V by 4 bases and J by 6 bases, and 15 bases separated the two germline ends. The germline V gene has CDR1 LNHDA and CDR2 SQIVND (reference sequence). There are 14 residues in the CDR3. CDR3 loop: CASSTPAGKDGYTF. CDR3 bases: TGTGCCAGTAGTACCCCGGCAGGGAAGGATGGCTACACCTTC.

The chain has TRBV30 and TRBJ2-1; tentatively, D is TRBD2 (5 bases). The CDR3 covers 15 residues. CDR1 GTSNPN and CDR2 SVGIG come from the germline V gene (reference sequence). Trimming took 0 bases from V and 4 from J, leaving 13 bases between them. The CDR3 is CAWSVGVTGYNEQFF. As DNA, the CDR3 is TGTGCCTGGAGTGTTGGGGTGACGGGGTACAATGAGCAGTTCTTC.

The V call is TRBV27, the J call TRBJ1-2; 8 bases map to TRBD1. Germline trimming cut 4 bases from V and 3 bases from J; bases unmatched to any gene: 7. Germline V gives CDR1 MNHEY, CDR2 SMNVEV (reference sequence). The CDR3 length is 15 residues. CDR3 sequence (DNA): TGTGCCAGCAGTTCGTACAGGGGGAGCTACTATGGCTACACCTTC. Protein sequence: CASSSYRGSYYGYTF.

The rearrangement uses TRBV4-3 and TRBJ1-1; no firm D call. V lost 0 bases and J 1 base, leaving 9 bases between the germline ends. The CDR3 totals 15 residues. CDR1 and CDR2 (germline): LGHNA, YSLEER. In DNA, the CDR3 is TGCGCCAGCAGCCAAGATAAGGCGGCGAACACTGAAGCTTTCTTT. Its translation: CASSQDKAANTEAFF.

The rearrangement links TRBV7-9 to TRBJ2-1, with TRBD1 matching over 8 bases. V dropped 5 bases and J dropped 4; count of bases not matched to a gene: 4. The CDR3 is made up of 14 amino acids. Germline V gene data show CDR1 as SEHNR and CDR2 as FQNEAQ (reference sequence). The CDR3 sequence is CASSERQGYNEQFF. For the CDR3, the DNA is TGTGCCAGCAGCGAGCGACAGGGGTACAATGAGCAGTTCTTC.

V usage is TRBV27 and J usage is TRBJ2-1, with 9 bases that match TRBD2. V lost 6 bases and J lost 4; bases outside the gene matches: 1. The CDR3 loop spans 13 amino acids. Germline CDR1 and CDR2: MNHEY and SMNVEV (reference sequence). The CDR3 region is CASRTSGYNEQFF. Here the CDR3 DNA reads TGTGCCAGCAGGACTAGCGGATACAATGAGCAGTTCTTC.

This chain connects TRBV7-8 to TRBJ1-1, with a weak D call TRBD1 (5 bases). V lost 2 bases to trimming and J lost 5 bases, with 12 bases between them. CDR3 size: 14 residues. Germline CDR1 SGHVS, CDR2 FQNEAQ. CDR3 in DNA: TGTGCCAGCAGCTTAAGCCAGGGAAGTACTGAAGCTTTCTTT. This gives the protein CASSLSQGSTEAFF.

The count of this clone is one. The chain combines TRBV30 with TRBJ1-5, with D possibly TRBD1 on 5 matching bases. This CDR3 region has 15 residues. The germline gives CDR1 GTSNPN, CDR2 SVGIG (reference sequence). V was trimmed by 2 bases and J by 0 bases, leaving 11 bases between them. The DNA for the CDR3 is TGTGCCTGGAGTAGCGGGGGATATAGCAATCAGCCCCAGCATTTT. Encoded protein: CAWSSGGYSNQPQHF.

V usage is TRBV5-1 and J usage is TRBJ2-7, with TRBD2 matching over 7 bases. The V gene's germline CDR1 is SGHRS and CDR2 YFSETQ. The J segment lost 2 bases and the V segment lost 0 bases, leaving 14 bases of the junction unmatched. The CDR3 contains 18 residues. This chain's CDR3 is CASSLASGVEHYTYEQYF. The CDR3 DNA reads as TGCGCCAGCAGCTTGGCGAGCGGGGTGGAACACTATACCTACGAGCAGTACTTC.

CDR3 sequence (DNA): TGTGCCAGCAGCGCAAGACAGGGGGTGGCCGGGGAGCTGTTTTTT. It encodes CASSARQGVAGELFF. The genes are TRBV13 and TRBJ2-2, with 9 positions matching TRBD1. Trimming removed 5 bases from V and 6 bases from J; junction bases left unmatched: 7. The CDR3 is made up of 15 amino acids. Germline CDR1 and CDR2: PRHDT and FYEKMQ (reference sequence).

This rearrangement joins TRBV5-1 to TRBJ2-5; perhaps TRBD2 as D (6 bases). This CDR3 is 11 amino acids long. CDR1 is SGHRS and CDR2 is YFSETQ in the germline V gene. The ends were cut back, 3 bases at V and 13 bases at J, with 13 bases in the middle. The CDR3 nucleotides are TGCGCCAGCAGCTCGAGCGGGTTTGCGTACTTC. Protein product: CASSSSGFAYF. The full variable domain, its missing parts supplied by reference TRBV5-1 and TRBJ2-5, is KAGVTQTPRYLIKTRGQQVTLSCSPISGHRSVSWYQQTPGQGLQFLFEYFSETQRNKGNFPGRFSGRQFSNSRSEMNVSTLELGDSALYLCASSSSGFAYFGPGTRLLVL.

This clone was recorded a few times. The chain combines TRBV5-1 with TRBJ1-6; D is perhaps TRBD1 (5 bases). Trimming left V 2 bases short and J 6 bases short, with 9 bases between. Per germline, CDR1 SGHRS and CDR2 YFSETQ. The length of the CDR3 is 14 residues. The DNA of the CDR3 is TGCGCCAGCAGCTTCTCGGGGGTTAATTCACCCCTCCACTTT. This sequence encodes CASSFSGVNSPLHF.

The chain couples TRBV19 to TRBJ1-2; D might be TRBD1 (6 bases). Trimming stripped 0 bases from V and 8 bases from J, with 13 bases between. CDR3 length: 14 residues. Germline V gives CDR1 LNHDA, CDR2 SQIVND (reference sequence). Here the CDR3 DNA reads TGTGCCAGTAGTATAGAAGGGGGGGCCTACGGCTACACCTTC. Its translation is CASSIEGGAYGYTF.

This chain links TRBV19 with TRBJ2-4; TRBD1 agrees at 9 bases. This CDR3 comprises 13 residues. Losses at the gene ends were 7 bases for V and 9 bases for J; bases not matched to a gene: 7. The germline gives CDR1 LNHDA, CDR2 SQIVND (reference sequence). CDR3: CASTPGQGGIQYF. DNA for the CDR3: TGTGCCAGTACTCCGGGACAGGGTGGCATTCAGTACTTC.

The gene calls are TRBV6-5 and TRBJ2-3; 8 nucleotides line up with TRBD1. V was pared by 2 bases and J by 4 bases, with 5 bases of the junction left unmatched. Germline V CDR1 and CDR2: MNHEY, SVGAGI. This CDR3 is 15 amino acids long. CDR3 region: CASSYGDRFADTQYF. The CDR3 coding sequence is TGTGCCAGCAGTTACGGGGACAGGTTCGCAGATACGCAGTATTTT.

The chain recombines TRBV4-3 with TRBJ2-1; 11 nucleotides agree with TRBD1. The CDR3 is made up of 18 amino acids. The junction had 13 bases not matched to a gene; V was cut back by 4 bases and J by 5 bases. Germline V gives CDR1 LGHNA, CDR2 YSLEER. CDR3 in DNA: TGCGCCAGCAGCCCCAACTACCCGGACAGGGGGCTCCACAATGAGCAGTTCTTC. It specifies CASSPNYPDRGLHNEQFF.